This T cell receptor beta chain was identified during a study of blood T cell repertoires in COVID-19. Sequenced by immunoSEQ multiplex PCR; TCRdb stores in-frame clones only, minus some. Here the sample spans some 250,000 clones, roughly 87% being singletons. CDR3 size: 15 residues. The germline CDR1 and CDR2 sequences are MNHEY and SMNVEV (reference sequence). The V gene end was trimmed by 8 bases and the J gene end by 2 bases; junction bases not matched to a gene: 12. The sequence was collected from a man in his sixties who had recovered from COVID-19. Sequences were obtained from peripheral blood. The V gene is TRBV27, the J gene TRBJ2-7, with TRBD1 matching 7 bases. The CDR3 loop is CASLPTQGRTYEQYF. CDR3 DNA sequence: TGTGCCAGCCTACCCACACAGGGGCGGACCTACGAGCAGTACTTC.